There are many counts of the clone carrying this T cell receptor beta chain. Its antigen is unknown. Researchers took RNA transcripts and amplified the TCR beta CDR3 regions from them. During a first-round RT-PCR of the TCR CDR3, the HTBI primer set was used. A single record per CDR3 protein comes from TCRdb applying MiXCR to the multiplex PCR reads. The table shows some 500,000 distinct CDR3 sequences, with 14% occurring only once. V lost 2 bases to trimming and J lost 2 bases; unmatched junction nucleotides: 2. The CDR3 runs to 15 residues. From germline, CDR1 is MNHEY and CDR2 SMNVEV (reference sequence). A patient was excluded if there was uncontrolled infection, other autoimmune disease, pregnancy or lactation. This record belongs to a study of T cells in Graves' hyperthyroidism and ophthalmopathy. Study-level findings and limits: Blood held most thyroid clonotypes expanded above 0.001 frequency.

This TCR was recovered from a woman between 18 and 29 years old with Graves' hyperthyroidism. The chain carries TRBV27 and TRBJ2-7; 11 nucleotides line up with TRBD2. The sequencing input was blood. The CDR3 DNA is TGTGCCAGCAGTTTAACTAGCGGGAGTCCCTACGAGCAGTACGTC. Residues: CASSLTSGSPYEQYV.